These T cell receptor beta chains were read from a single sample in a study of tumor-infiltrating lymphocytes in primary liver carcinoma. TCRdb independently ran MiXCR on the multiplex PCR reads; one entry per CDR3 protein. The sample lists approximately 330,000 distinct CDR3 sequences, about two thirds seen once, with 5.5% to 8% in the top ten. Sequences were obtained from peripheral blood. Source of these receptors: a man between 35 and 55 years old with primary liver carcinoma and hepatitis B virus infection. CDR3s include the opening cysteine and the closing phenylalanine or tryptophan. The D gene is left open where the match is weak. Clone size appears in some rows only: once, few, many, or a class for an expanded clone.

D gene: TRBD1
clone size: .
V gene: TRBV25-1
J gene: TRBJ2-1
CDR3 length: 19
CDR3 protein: CASNLRDRYYMFSYNEQFF
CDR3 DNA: TGTGCCAGCAACCTCCGGGACAGATACTATATGTTCTCCTACAATGAGCAGTTCTTC

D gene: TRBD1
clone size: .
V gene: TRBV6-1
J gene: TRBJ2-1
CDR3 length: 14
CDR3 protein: CAGRDRASYNEQFF
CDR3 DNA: TGTGCAGGCCGGGACAGGGCCTCCTACAATGAGCAGTTCTTC

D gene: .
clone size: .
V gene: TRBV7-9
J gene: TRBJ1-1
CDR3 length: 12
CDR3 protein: CASRVGGAEAFF
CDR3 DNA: TGTGCCAGCAGGGTGGGGGGGGCCGAAGCTTTCTTT

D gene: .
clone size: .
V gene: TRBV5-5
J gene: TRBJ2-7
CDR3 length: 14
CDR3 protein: CASSFRWASYEQYF
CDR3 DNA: TGTGCCAGCAGCTTTAGGTGGGCTTCCTACGAGCAGTACTTC

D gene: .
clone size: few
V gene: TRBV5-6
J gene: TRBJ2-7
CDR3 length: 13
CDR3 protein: CASSADYSYEQYF
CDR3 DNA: TGTGCCAGCAGCGCGGACTACTCCTACGAGCAGTACTTC

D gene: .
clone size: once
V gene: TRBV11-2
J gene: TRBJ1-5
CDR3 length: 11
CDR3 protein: CASSLTDMQHF
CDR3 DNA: TGTGCCAGCAGCTTGACAGATATGCAGCATTTT

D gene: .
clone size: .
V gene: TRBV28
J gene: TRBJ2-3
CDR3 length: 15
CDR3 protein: CASRGGAIPTDTQYF
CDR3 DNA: TGTGCCAGCAGAGGGGGGGCAATCCCCACAGATACGCAGTATTTT

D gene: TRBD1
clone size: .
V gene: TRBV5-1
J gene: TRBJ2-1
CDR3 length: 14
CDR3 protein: CVSSFQGAGNEQFF
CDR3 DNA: TGCGTCAGCAGCTTCCAGGGGGCCGGCAACGAGCAGTTCTTC

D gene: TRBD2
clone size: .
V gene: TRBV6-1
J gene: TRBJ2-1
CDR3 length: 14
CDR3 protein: CASSEPGLNNEQFF
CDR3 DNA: TGTGCCAGCAGTGAACCGGGACTAAACAATGAGCAGTTCTTC

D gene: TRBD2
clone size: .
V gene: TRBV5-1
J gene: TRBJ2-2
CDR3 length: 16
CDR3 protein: CASSRDPPGGTGELFF
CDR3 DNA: TGCGCCAGCAGCCGAGACCCCCCGGGGGGAACCGGGGAGCTGTTTTTT

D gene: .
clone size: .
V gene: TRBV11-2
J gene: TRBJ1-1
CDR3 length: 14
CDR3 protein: CASVRVNSNTEAFF
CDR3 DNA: TGTGCCAGTGTGAGGGTGAACAGTAACACTGAAGCTTTCTTT

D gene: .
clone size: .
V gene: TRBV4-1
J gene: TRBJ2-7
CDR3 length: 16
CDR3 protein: CASSQERYGMNYGHYF
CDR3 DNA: TGCGCCAGCAGCCAAGAAAGATATGGGATGAACTACGGGCATTACTTC

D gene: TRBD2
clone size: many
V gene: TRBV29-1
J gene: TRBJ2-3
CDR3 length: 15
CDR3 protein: CSGDPGLAGTDTQYF
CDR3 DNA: TGCAGCGGGGACCCGGGACTAGCGGGCACAGATACGCAGTATTTT

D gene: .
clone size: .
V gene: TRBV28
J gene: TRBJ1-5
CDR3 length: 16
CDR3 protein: CASSTGLLGGNQPQHF
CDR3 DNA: TGTGCCAGCAGTACGGGACTCCTGGGTGGCAATCAGCCCCAGCATTTT

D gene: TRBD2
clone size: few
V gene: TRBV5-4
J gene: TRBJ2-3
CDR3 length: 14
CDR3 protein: CASSSKREVDTQYF
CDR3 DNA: TGTGCCAGCAGCTCCAAGCGGGAGGTAGATACGCAGTATTTT

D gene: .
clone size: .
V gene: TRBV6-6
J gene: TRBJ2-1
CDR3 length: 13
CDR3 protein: CASSYISYNEQFF
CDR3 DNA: TGTGCCAGCAGTTACATCTCCTACAATGAGCAGTTCTTC

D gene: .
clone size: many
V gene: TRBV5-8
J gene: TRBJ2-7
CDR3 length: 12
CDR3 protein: CASSLTTYEQYF
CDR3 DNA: TGTGCCAGCAGCTTGACAACCTACGAGCAGTACTTC

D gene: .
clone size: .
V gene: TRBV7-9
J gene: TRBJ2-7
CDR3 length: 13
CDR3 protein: CASSFGGTYEQYF
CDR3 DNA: TGTGCCAGCAGCTTCGGCGGGACCTACGAGCAGTACTTC

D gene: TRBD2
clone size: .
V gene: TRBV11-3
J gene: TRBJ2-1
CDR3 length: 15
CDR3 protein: CASSVSISGSSEQSF
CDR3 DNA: TGTGCCAGCAGCGTGTCGATTAGCGGGAGTTCTGAGCAGTCCTTC

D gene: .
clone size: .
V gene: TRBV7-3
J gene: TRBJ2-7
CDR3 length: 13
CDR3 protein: CASSLEPGPLKYF
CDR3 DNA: TGTGCCAGCAGCTTAGAGCCGGGGCCCCTGAAGTACTTC

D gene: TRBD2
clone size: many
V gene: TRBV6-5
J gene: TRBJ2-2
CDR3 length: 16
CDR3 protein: CASRPGTSSNTGELFF
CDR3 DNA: TGTGCCAGCAGACCCGGGACTAGCTCGAACACCGGGGAGCTGTTTTTT

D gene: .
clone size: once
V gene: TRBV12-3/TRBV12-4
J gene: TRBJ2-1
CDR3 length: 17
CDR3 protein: CASSDNQCIASYNEQFF
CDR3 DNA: TGTGCCAGCAGTGACAACCAGTGTATAGCGTCCTACAATGAGCAGTTCTTC

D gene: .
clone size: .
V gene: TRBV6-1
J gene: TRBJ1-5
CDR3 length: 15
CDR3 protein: CVSSEASNSNQSQHF
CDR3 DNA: TGTGTCAGCAGTGAAGCCTCAAATAGCAATCAGTCCCAGCATTTT

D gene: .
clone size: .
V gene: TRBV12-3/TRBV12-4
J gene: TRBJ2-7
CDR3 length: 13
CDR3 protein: CANRLNSGFEQYF
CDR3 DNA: TGTGCCAACAGGCTCAACTCAGGGTTCGAGCAGTACTTC

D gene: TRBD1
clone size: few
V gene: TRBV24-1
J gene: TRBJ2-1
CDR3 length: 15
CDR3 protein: CATSDRNRGPNEQFF
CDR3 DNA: TGTGCCACCAGTGATCGCAACAGGGGGCCGAATGAGCAGTTCTTC

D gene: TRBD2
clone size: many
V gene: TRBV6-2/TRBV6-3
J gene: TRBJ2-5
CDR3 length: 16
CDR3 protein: CASSYLSGEIQETQYF
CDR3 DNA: TGTGCCAGCAGTTACCTTAGCGGGGAGATCCAAGAGACCCAGTACTTC

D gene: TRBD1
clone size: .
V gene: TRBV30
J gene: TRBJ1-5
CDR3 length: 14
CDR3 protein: CAWSGQGGNQPQHF
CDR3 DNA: TGTGCCTGGAGTGGACAGGGCGGAAATCAGCCCCAACATTTT

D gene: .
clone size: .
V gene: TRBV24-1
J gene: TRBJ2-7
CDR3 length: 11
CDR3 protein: CATTSKDEQYF
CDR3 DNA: TGTGCCACCACCTCCAAGGACGAGCAGTACTTC

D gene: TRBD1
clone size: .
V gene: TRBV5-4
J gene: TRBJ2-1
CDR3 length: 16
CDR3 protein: CASSRKAGQGMDEQFF
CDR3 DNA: TGTGCCAGCAGCCGGAAGGCGGGACAGGGGATGGATGAGCAGTTCTTC

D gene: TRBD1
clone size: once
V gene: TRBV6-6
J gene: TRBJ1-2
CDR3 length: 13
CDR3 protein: CVSSFDRGYGYTF
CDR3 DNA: TGTGTCAGCAGTTTTGACAGGGGCTATGGATACACCTTC

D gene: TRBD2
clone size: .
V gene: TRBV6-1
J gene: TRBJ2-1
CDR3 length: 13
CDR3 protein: CASRRGALDEQFF
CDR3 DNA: TGTGCCAGCAGGCGGGGGGCGCTCGATGAGCAGTTCTTC

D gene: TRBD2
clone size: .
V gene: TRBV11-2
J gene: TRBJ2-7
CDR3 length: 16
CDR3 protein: CASSLALAGGPFEQYF
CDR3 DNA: TGTGCCAGCAGCTTAGCTCTAGCGGGAGGGCCATTCGAGCAGTACTTC

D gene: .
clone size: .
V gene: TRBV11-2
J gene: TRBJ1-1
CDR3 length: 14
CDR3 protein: CASSSGGVNSEAFF
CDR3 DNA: TGTGCCAGCAGCTCGGGGGGGGTGAACAGTGAAGCTTTCTTT